A single T cell receptor (beta chain) is shown here with its context. What it binds is not known. This record comes from a study of response to subunit inactivated influenza vaccine. General study points: The authors suggested that few new T cells are recruited per seasonal influenza vaccination.

In TCRdb, the RT-PCR reads were re-called with MiXCR into one record per CDR3 protein. Among approximately 500,000 distinct CDR3 sequences, around 13% were seen once, and the ten largest hold roughly 11%. Germline CDR1 reads SGDLS; CDR2 reads YYNGEE. Trimming removed 5 bases at V and 6 bases at J, with 18 bases between. The length of the CDR3 is 14 residues. Sequencing used PBMCs from blood, obtained about 13 days after vaccination. The gene calls are TRBV9 and TRBJ2-7; the D gene is possibly TRBD2 (6 bases). The clonotype originates from a man between 45 and 60 years old who received an inactivated influenza vaccine. Here the CDR3 reads CASRLAKCSVEQYF. CDR3 DNA: TGTGCCAGCAGGCTAGCGAAATGCTCGGTCGAGCAGTACTTC.